The clone carrying this T cell receptor (beta chain) is a singleton in its sample. As yet, its antigen is unknown. This table comes from immunoSEQ multiplex PCR, and its TCRdb copy is limited to in-frame clones, with some not included. The sample carries about 46,000 clones, around 80% recorded once. The sample is drawn from a study of PD-1 blockade in classical Hodgkin lymphoma. About the research overall: Patients had nivolumab dosed at 3 mg/kg, delivered intravenously every 2 weeks. Study outcomes and limitations: As was reported, newly diagnosed patients showed lower baseline TCR diversity than healthy donors did.

Relapse was seen in all patients after autologous stem cell transplantation, and brentuximab vedotin exposure was variable. The V end was cut by 3 bases, the J end by 5 bases, with 14 bases between. The CDR3 is 14 residues long. Germline lookup yields CDR1 SGDLS and CDR2 YYNGEE. The chain is built from TRBV9 and TRBJ1-1; the D gene is possibly TRBD1 (5 bases). The TCR comes from a human donor with classical Hodgkin lymphoma. The sample consisted of peripheral blood mononuclear cells (PBMCs), taken before the second cycle of nivolumab. The CDR3 DNA follows: TGTGCCAGCAGCGACCCGGGACGGGGGACTGAAGCTTTCTTT. Its protein is CASSDPGRGTEAFF.